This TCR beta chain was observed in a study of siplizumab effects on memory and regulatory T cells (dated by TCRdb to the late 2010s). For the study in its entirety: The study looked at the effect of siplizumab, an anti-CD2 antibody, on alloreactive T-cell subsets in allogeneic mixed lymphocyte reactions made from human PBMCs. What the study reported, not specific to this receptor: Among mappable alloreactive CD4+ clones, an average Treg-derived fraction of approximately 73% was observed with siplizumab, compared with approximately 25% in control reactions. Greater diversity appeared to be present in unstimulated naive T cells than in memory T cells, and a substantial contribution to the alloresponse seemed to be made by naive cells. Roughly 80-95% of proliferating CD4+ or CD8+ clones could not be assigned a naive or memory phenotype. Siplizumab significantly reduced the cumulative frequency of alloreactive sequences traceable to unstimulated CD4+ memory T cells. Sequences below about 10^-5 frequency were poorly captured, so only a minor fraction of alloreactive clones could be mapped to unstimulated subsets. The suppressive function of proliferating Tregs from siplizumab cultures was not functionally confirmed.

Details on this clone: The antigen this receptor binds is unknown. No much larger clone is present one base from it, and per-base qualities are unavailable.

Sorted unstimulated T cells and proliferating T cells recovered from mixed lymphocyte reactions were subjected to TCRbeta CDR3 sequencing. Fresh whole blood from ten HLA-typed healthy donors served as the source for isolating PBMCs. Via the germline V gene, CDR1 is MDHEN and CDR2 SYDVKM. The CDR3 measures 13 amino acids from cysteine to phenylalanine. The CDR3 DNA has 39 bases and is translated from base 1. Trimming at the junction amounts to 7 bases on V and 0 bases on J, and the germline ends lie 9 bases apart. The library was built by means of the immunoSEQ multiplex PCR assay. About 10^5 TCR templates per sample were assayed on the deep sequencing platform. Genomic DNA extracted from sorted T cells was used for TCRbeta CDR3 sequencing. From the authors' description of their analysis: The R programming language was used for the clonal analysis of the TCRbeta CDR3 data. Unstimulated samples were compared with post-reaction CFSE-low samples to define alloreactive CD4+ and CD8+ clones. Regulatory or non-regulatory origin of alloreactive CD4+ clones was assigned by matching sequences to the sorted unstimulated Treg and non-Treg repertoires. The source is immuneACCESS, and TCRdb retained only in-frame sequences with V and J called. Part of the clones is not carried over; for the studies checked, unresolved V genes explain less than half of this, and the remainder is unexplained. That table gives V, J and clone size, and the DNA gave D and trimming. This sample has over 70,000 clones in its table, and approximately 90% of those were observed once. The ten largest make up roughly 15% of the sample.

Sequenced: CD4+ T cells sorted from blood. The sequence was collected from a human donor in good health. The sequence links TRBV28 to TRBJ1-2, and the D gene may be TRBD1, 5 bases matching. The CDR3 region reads CASMGTTNYGYTF. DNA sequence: TGTGCCAGCATGGGGACCACTAACTATGGCTACACCTTC.